Below, one T cell receptor (beta chain) is given with its context. Its antigen is currently unknown. These data originate in a study of long-term antiretroviral therapy in people with HIV. General study findings and limits: No data on ART adherence, viral resistance or therapy changes.

Germline V gene lookup returns CDR1 SGHVS and CDR2 FNYEAQ. The CDR3 is made up of 15 amino acids. V lost 6 bases to trimming and J lost 1 base, with 15 bases between them. It was in the United States that all participants with HIV were treated. Specimens held roughly 0.9-10 million cryopreserved PBMC prior to DNA extraction. Run at survey level, the immunoSEQ assay was version v3.0. Per-sample TRB depth target: roughly 40,000-50,000 T-cell genomes. TCRdb's copy holds only in-frame clones and misses some; the assay was immunoSEQ multiplex PCR. The sample carries approximately 15,000 clones, 75% to 85% recorded once.

The chain links TRBV7-6 to TRBJ1-1; D is unresolved. The clonotype was recovered from a young man with HIV. The specimen was unsorted PBMCs, collected 0.1 years before starting antiretroviral therapy. DNA of the CDR3: TGTGCCAGCAGAACATATGACTCTCGGAACACTGAAGCTTTCTTT. Protein sequence: CASRTYDSRNTEAFF.